This T cell receptor beta chain came from a study of cytomegalovirus exposure and HLA in healthy donors. Study-wide findings and caveats: When a later analysis compared HLA-associated TCR beta chains with equally common others, the HLA-associated chains turned out to be more clonally expanded and to have lower generation probabilities. Earlier analysis looked at TCR beta V segments, and most were productive about 90% or about 30% of the time.

The CDR3 loop spans 14 amino acids. V gave up 6 bases and J gave up 5 bases, with 16 bases separating them. Germline V CDR1 and CDR2: LNHDA, SQIVND (reference sequence). PCR employed 60 Vbeta and 13 Jbeta primers. In the authors' methods: A follow-up analysis tallied 86 million or so unique TCR beta chains, roughly 11 million shared. Repertoires were generated with immunoSEQ multiplex PCR, while TCRdb's copy carries only in-frame clones and drops some. From that table come the V and J calls and clone size; the DNA was used to work out D and trimming. The sample consists of about 110,000 clones, roughly 15% of them appearing once. A note on this clone: The antigen is undetermined.

The V call is TRBV19, the J call TRBJ2-5; tentatively, D is TRBD1 (6 bases). This sequence was found in a female donor in good health and CMV-seronegative. Sequenced input: PBMCs. The CDR3 loop is CASSPFGGRETQYF. For the CDR3, the DNA is TGTGCCAGTAGCCCTTTTGGGGGCCGGGAGACCCAGTACTTC.